The present entry profiles one T cell receptor beta chain with its context. The data were obtained in a study of blood T cell repertoires in COVID-19. Background on the study: The United States, Italy and Spain were the sources of the acute and convalescent COVID-19 samples. T cells, B-cell-depleted T cells, or PBMCs supplied cDNA or gDNA.

The authors' processing: Estimates of nucleated cell counts were drawn from the amplification of reference gene primers. Assay used: immunoSEQ multiplex PCR; TCRdb lists only in-frame clones, some missing. Clone size and the V and J calls come from that table; the DNA yielded D and trimming. The sample includes around 200,000 clones, less than 90% of them seen just once. Trimming took off 5 bases at V and 1 base at J, with 8 bases between the two ends. The CDR3 contains 13 residues. The V gene's germline CDR1 is MNHEY and CDR2 SVGEGT. The TCR originated in a woman over 75 with active or convalescent COVID-19. The rearrangement joins TRBV6-2 or TRBV6-3 to TRBJ1-1; D not certain. What was sequenced was peripheral blood. The CDR3: CASSRLQNTEAFF. The CDR3 DNA sequence: TGTGCCAGCAGTCGACTTCAGAACACTGAAGCTTTCTTT.